These T cell receptor beta chains were read from a single sample in a study of identical twins. TCRdb reprocessed the 5' RACE reads via MiXCR and lists one record per CDR3 protein. The repertoire holds around 1.7 million distinct CDR3 sequences, with about 32% as singletons. Sequenced material: cord blood. The receptors come from a newborn girl in good health. Each CDR3 is given with its conserved first and last residue. Fields, in order: D gene, J gene, clone size, V gene, CDR3 DNA, CDR3 protein. D genes are given only for firm matches. Clone size appears in some rows only: once, few, many, or a class for an expanded clone.

TRBD1	TRBJ1-1	-	TRBV28	TGTGCCAGCAGTCTCCGGGACAGGGGCTGGAACACTGAAGCTTTCTTT	CASSLRDRGWNTEAFF
-	TRBJ1-2	few	TRBV27	TGTGCCAGCAGTGCTACAGGGATGAGCTACACCTTC	CASSATGMSYTF
TRBD2	TRBJ2-3	-	TRBV24-1	TGTGCCACCAGTGATCCGCTTGGTACGGGAGGGGGAGATACGCAGTATTTT	CATSDPLGTGGGDTQYF
TRBD1	TRBJ1-4	-	TRBV7-9	TGTGCCAGCAGCTTTTCGGGGACAGGGAATGAAAAACTGTTTTTT	CASSFSGTGNEKLFF
-	TRBJ2-3	-	TRBV29-1	TGCAGCGTTGAGCCTGGGAGGGATACGCAGTATTTT	CSVEPGRDTQYF
-	TRBJ2-1	-	TRBV6-2/TRBV6-3	TGTGCCAGCAGTTACCCTAGAGGTACCTACAATGAGCAGTTCTTC	CASSYPRGTYNEQFF
-	TRBJ2-3	few	TRBV5-1	TGCGCCAGCAGCTTGGGGGCGGTACTACACACTAGCACAGATACGCAGTATTTT	CASSLGAVLHTSTDTQYF
TRBD1	TRBJ1-1	-	TRBV20-1	TGCAGTCCCCCAAAGCCGGGACAGGGAGCGACTGAAGCTTTCTTT	CSPPKPGQGATEAFF
-	TRBJ1-6	-	TRBV7-2	TGTGCCAGCAGCTTAGGTCGTATTAGCAATTCACCCCTCCACTTT	CASSLGRISNSPLHF
-	TRBJ2-7	few	TRBV20-1	TGCAGTGCTAGATTAGGGCAGCGAACCTCCTACGAGCAGTACTTC	CSARLGQRTSYEQYF
-	TRBJ1-5	-	TRBV20-1	TGCAGTGCCAGACAGGCTCCCGATCAGCCCCAGCATTTT	CSARQAPDQPQHF
TRBD1	TRBJ2-7	-	TRBV7-2	TGTGCCAGCAGCTCCCGTCACCCGGGACAGGGGTCCTACGAGCAGTACTTC	CASSSRHPGQGSYEQYF
TRBD2	TRBJ2-1	-	TRBV27	TGTGCCAGCAGTTACCCAGCGGGGGGTTACAATGAGCAGTTCTTC	CASSYPAGGYNEQFF
TRBD2	TRBJ2-1	-	TRBV12-3/TRBV12-4	TGTGCCAGCAGTCAGGGACTAGCGGGGTTTTTTGGTGAGCAGTTCTTC	CASSQGLAGFFGEQFF
-	TRBJ2-1	-	TRBV25-1	TGTGCCAGCAGTGGCAGAAGGTTGTCAGTCAGGGGGGGAAGCAATGAGCAGTTCTTC	CASSGRRLSVRGGSNEQFF
-	TRBJ2-5	-	TRBV4-2	TGTGCCAGCAGCCGCACACTCACCGGAGAGACCCAGTACTTC	CASSRTLTGETQYF
-	TRBJ2-2	-	TRBV5-5	TGTGCCAGCAGCTTGTTTCAGGTCGGGACCGGGGAGCTGTTTTTT	CASSLFQVGTGELFF
TRBD2	TRBJ2-1	few	TRBV4-2	TGTGCCAGCAGCCCAAGGACTAGCGCCCTCGATGAGCAGTTCTTC	CASSPRTSALDEQFF
TRBD2	TRBJ2-1	-	TRBV20-1	TGCAGTGCTAGGGGGGGGGTCTCCTTTTCCTACAATGAGCAGTTCTTC	CSARGGVSFSYNEQFF
-	TRBJ1-2	few	TRBV2	TGTGCCAGCAGCTCTGGGTCTCTGTTGGGCTACACCTTC	CASSSGSLLGYTF
-	TRBJ2-4	few	TRBV5-4	TGTGCCAGCAGTTTCGACGGCGGGCCGGAGCAGTACTTC	CASSFDGGPEQYF
TRBD1	TRBJ2-5	-	TRBV20-1	TGCAGTGCTAGTGGGGACAGGGTTTCCTACCAAGAGACCCAGTACTTC	CSASGDRVSYQETQYF
-	TRBJ2-1	-	TRBV20-1	TGCAGTGCTAGAGACCCTGACGGCAATGAGCAGTTCTTC	CSARDPDGNEQFF
-	TRBJ2-7	-	TRBV20-1	TGCAGTGCCCCGGACAGCCTAACCTACGAGCAGTACTTC	CSAPDSLTYEQYF
-	TRBJ2-7	many	TRBV6-1	TGTGCCAGCAGTGAAGGGTTTTACGAGCAGTACTTC	CASSEGFYEQYF
-	TRBJ1-6	-	TRBV14	TGTGCCAGCAGCCTGGTCGCTCCCTATAATTCACCCCTCCACTTT	CASSLVAPYNSPLHF